The T cell receptor beta chain described here comes from a study of T cells after yellow fever vaccination (dated by TCRdb to between 2019 and 2020). Regarding the complete study: Libraries from fractions with low cell numbers were prepared with the SMART-Seq v4 Ultra Low Input RNA kit. To follow T-cell clones before and after primary and booster YFV17D yellow fever vaccination, bulk TCR alpha and beta repertoires were sequenced over time. Two healthy male donors, one aged 18 to 30 and one aged 30 to 40 years, made up the cohort. Blood was drawn at multiple timepoints before and after primary and secondary immunization, with bulk PBMC replicates and cell subsets isolated. The paper as a whole reports these results and caveats: A small fraction of clonotypes showed up in both the CD4 and CD8 compartments, probably as a result of convergent recombination. Because abundant contaminating clonotypes from the bulk population could be contained in FACS-sorted repertoires, computational filtering was required. Only two donors were included in the study, so the extent to which the findings can be generalized is limited. After the booster, most clones that had expanded after primary vaccination were detected again (approximately 95% of CD4 and under 90% of CD8), suggesting broad maintenance of memory. Compared with the primary T-cell response, the secondary T-cell response was faster but weaker, reaching its peak on day 5 rather than on day 15.

This clonotype has just a few counts. This receptor's antigen is unknown. No per-base quality is available; no much larger clone lies one base away. TCR cDNA was made using 5'RACE template switching, a step that added a universal primer site and unique molecular identifiers. cDNA synthesis was primed from both the TCR alpha and TCR beta constant segments. Libraries were amplified in two PCR steps, with sample barcodes and sequencing adapters added in the second step. Sequencing of the libraries was done on either Illumina HiSeq 2500 (2x100 bp) or NovaSeq (2x150 bp). The source study handled its data this way. MIGEC was used to demultiplex reads and collapse the reads into UMI consensus sequences, and MiXCR was used for V(D)J alignment. Using edgeR on replicate PBMC samples, clonotypes were called vaccine-responding if FDR was below 0.01 and the log2 fold change was above 5 up to day 15. Each bulk clonotype received a CD4 or CD8 identity based on whether the sequenced CD4 or CD8 repertoire contained that clonotype at higher abundance. TCRdb handled the public reads itself, with Q25 trimming in fastp and clone calling in MiXCR, and kept productive beta chains. One record per CDR3 amino acid sequence lists the most common genes and DNA. The V and J calls come from TCRdb's annotation, not from the publication. This sample holds roughly 500,000 distinct CDR3 sequences; over 15% were observed only once. Around 15% of the sample is held by the ten biggest clonotypes.

The V end loses 6 bases and the J end loses 4 bases, and a stretch of 13 bases separates them. The CDR3 runs 14 residues from the cysteine to the phenylalanine. Kept here is only the CDR3 DNA, which spans 42 bases and is read in frame from base 1. Reading the germline V gene (reference sequence) gives CDR1 DFQATT and CDR2 SNEGSKA. The label giving this sample's treatment or condition can be read as: live attenuated yellow fever vaccine strain. At every blood-draw timepoint, two biological replicates of bulk PBMCs were collected. A standard Ficoll-Paque protocol was used to isolate PBMCs from peripheral blood. TriZol was used to extract RNA from bulk PBMCs, from CD4 and CD8 fractions, and from dextramer-positive and dextramer-negative fractions.

This receptor was taken from a man under 40 who received the YFV17D yellow fever vaccine. The chain is made from TRBV20-1 and TRBJ1-6; the D gene is unclear. This material consisted of PBMCs, taken 15 days after the yellow fever booster vaccination. The CDR3 protein is CSAGVGLYNSPLHF. The nucleotides read TGCAGTGCCGGCGTGGGTCTTTATAATTCACCCCTCCACTTT.